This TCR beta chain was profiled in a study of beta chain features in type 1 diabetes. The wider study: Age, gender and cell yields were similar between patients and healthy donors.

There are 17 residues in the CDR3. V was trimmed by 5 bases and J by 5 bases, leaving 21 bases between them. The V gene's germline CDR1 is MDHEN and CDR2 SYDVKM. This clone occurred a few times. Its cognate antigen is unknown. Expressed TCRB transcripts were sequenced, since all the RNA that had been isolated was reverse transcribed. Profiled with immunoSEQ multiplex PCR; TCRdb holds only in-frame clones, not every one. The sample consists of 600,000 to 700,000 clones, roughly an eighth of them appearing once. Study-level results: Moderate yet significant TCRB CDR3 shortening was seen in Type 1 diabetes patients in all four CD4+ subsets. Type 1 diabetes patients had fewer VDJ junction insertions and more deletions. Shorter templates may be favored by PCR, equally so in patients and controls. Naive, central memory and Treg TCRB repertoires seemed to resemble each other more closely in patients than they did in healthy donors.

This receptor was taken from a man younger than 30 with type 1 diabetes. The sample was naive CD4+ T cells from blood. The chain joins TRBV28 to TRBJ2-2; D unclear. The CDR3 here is CASSPADPTLVTGELFF. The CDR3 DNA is TGTGCCAGCAGTCCAGCTGACCCAACCTTGGTGACCGGGGAGCTGTTTTTT.